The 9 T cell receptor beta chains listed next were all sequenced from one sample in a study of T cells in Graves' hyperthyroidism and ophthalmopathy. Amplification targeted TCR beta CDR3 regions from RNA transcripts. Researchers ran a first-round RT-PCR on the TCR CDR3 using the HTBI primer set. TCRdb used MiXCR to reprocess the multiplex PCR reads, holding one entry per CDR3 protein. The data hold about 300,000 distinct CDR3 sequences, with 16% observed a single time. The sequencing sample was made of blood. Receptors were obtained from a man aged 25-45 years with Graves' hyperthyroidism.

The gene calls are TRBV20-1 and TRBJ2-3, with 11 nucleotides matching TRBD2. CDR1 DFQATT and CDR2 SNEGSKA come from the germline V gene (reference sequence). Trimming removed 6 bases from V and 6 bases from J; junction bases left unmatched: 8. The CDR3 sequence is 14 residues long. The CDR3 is CSARWRTSGDTQYF. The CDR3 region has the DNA TGCAGTGCCCGGTGGAGGACTAGCGGGGATACGCAGTATTTT.

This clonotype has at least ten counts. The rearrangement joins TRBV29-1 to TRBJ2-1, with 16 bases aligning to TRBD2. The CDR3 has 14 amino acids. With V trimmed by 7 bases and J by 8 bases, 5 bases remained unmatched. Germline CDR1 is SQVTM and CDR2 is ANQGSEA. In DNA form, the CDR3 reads TGCAGCGCCACGGGACTAGCGGGAGGGGATGAGCAGTTCTTC. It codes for CSATGLAGGDEQFF.

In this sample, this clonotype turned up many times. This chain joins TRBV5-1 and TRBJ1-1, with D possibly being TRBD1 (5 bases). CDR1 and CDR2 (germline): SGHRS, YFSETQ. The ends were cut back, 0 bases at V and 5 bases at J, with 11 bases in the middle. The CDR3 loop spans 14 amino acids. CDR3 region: CASSLGGMMTEAFF. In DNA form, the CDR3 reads TGCGCCAGCAGCTTGGGGGGGATGATGACTGAAGCTTTCTTT.

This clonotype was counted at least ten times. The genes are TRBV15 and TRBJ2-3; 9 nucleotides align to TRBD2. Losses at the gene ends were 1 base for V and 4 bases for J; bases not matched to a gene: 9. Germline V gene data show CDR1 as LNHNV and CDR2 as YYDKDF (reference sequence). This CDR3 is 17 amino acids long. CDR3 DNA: TGTGCCACCAGCAGAGCTGGTTTTCTAGCGGGATCAGATACGCAGTATTTT. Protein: CATSRAGFLAGSDTQYF. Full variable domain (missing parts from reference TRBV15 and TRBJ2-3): DAMVIQNPRYQVTQFGKPVTLSCSQTLNHNVMYWYQQKSSQAPKLLFHYYDKDFNNEADTPDNFQSRRPNTSFCFLDIRSPGLGDTAMYLCATSRAGFLAGSDTQYFGPGTRLTVL.

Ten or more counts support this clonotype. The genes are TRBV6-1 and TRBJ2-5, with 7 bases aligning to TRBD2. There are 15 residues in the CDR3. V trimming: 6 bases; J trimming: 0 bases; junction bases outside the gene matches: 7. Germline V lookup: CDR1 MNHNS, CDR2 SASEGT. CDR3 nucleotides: TGTGCCAGCAGCGACTGGGGGGGAAACCAAGAGACCCAGTACTTC. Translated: CASSDWGGNQETQYF.

The CDR3 nucleotides are TGTGCCACCGGGAGACAGGGACGGGACACCGGGGAGCTGTTTTTT. It is translated as CATGRQGRDTGELFF. The rearrangement joins TRBV24-1 to TRBJ2-2; the match to TRBD1 covers 7 bases. Germline V gives CDR1 KGHDR, CDR2 SFDVKD. The CDR3 length is 15 residues. With 9 bases clipped from V and 3 bases from J, the junction kept 9 bases outside the gene matches.

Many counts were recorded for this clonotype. CDR3 sequence reads: CASSLGRGYYEQYF. The CDR3 DNA sequence: TGTGCCAGCAGCTTAGGTAGGGGATACTACGAGCAGTACTTC. The J gene is TRBJ2-7, the V gene TRBV11-3; tentative D call: TRBD1 (5 bases). Trimming cost V 1 base and J 3 bases, with 10 bases left between them. The CDR3 consists of 14 residues. The germline V gene encodes CDR1 SGHNT and CDR2 YENEEA.

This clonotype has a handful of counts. In DNA form, the CDR3 reads TGTGCCAGCAGTCCCTGTGTGGCCAAAAACATTCAGTACTTC. Translation: CASSPCVAKNIQYF. This sequence joins TRBV13 and TRBJ2-4, with unresolved D. Germline V lookup: CDR1 PRHDT, CDR2 FYEKMQ (reference sequence). V was cut by 6 bases and J by 1 base, with 10 bases left in between. The CDR3 loop spans 14 amino acids.

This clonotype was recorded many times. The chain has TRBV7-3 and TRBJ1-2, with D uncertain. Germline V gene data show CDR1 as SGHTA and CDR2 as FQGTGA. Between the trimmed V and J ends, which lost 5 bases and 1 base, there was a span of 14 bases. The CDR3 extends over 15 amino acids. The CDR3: CASSPAAGSNYGYTF. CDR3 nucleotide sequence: TGTGCCAGCAGCCCCGCTGCGGGAAGTAACTATGGCTACACCTTC.